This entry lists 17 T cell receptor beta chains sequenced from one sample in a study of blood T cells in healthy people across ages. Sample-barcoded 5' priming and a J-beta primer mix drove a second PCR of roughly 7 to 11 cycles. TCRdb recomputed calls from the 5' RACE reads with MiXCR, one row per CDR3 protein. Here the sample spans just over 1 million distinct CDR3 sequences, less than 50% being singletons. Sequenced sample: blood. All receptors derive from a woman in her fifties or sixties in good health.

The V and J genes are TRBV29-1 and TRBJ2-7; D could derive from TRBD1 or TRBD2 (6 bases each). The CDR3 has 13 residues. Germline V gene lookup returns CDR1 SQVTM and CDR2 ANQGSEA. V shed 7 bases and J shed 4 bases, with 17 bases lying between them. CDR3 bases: TGCAGCGCCGGAGGGTCCAGGGGATACGAGCAGTACTTC. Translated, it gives CSAGGSRGYEQYF.

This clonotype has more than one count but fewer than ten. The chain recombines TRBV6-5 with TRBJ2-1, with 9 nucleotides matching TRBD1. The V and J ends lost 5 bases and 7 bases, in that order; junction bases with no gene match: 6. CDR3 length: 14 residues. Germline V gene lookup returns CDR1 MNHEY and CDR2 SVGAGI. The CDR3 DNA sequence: TGTGCCAGCAGTCGGGACAGGGTCGTTAATGAGCAGTTCTTC. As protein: CASSRDRVVNEQFF.

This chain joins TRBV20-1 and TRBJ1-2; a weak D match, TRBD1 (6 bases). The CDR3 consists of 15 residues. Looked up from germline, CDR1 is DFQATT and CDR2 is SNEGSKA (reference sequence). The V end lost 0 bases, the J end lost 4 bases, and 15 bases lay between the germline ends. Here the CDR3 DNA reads TGCAGTGCTAGAGATGAGGGGGGCGCGGGCTATGGCTACACCTTC. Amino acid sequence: CSARDEGGAGYGYTF.

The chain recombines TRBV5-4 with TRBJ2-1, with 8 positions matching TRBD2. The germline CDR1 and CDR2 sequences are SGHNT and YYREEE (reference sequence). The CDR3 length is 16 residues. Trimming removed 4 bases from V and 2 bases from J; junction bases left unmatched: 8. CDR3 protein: CASSIAGLGTYNEQFF. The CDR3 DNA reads TGTGCCAGCAGCATCGCGGGACTAGGGACCTACAATGAGCAGTTCTTC. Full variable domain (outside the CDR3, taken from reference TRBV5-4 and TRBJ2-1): ETGVTQSPTHLIKTRGQQVTLRCSSQSGHNTVSWYQQALGQGPQFIFQYYREEENGRGNFPPRFSGLQFPNYSSELNVNALELDDSALYLCASSIAGLGTYNEQFFGPGTRLTVL.

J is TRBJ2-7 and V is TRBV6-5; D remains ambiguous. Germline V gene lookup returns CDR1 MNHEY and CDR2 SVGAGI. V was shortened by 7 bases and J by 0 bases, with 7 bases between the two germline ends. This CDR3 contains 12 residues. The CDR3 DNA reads TGTGCCAGCACGGCGAGCTCCTACGAGCAGTACTTC. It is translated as CASTASSYEQYF.

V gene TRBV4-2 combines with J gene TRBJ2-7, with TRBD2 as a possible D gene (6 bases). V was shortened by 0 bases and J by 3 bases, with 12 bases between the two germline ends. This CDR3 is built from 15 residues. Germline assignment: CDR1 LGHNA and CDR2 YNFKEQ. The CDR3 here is CASSQERDLFYEQYF. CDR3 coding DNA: TGTGCCAGCAGCCAAGAGCGGGACCTATTCTACGAGCAGTACTTC.

The CDR3: CASNEGVVSEQFF. CDR3 DNA: TGTGCCAGCAACGAAGGGGTAGTGTCTGAGCAGTTCTTC. The chain recombines TRBV2 with TRBJ2-1, with D perhaps matching TRBD1 (5 bases). Germline V gene sequence: CDR1 SNHLY, CDR2 FYNNEI. There are 13 residues in the CDR3. With 7 bases removed from V and 9 bases from J, the gap between germline ends came to 16 bases.

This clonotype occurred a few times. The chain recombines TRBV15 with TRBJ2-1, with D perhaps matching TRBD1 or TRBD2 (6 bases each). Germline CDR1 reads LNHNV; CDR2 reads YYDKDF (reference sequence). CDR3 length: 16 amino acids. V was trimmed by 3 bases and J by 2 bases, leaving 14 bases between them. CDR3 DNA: TGTGCCACCAGCAGGGAGGGGGGAGGCGCCTACAATGAGCAGTTCTTC. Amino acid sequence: CATSREGGGAYNEQFF.

The CDR3 spells CASNLGLAGGPGSEQYF. The DNA of the CDR3 is TGTGCCAGCAACCTGGGACTAGCGGGAGGTCCGGGCAGTGAGCAGTACTTC. The rearrangement joins TRBV12-3 or TRBV12-4 to TRBJ2-5, with 15 bases fitting TRBD2. V lost 7 bases to trimming and J lost 11 bases; unmatched junction nucleotides: 17. CDR3 length: 17 amino acids.

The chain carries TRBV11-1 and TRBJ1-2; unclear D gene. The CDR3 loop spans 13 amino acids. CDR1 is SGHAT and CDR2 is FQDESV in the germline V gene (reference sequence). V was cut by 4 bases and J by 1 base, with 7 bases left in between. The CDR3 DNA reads TGTGCCAGCAGCTACGGGATTAACTATGGCTACACCTTC. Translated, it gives CASSYGINYGYTF.

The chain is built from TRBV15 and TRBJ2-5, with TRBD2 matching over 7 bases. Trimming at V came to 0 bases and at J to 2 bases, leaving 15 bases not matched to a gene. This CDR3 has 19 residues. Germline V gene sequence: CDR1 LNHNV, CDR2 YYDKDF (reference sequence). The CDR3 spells CATSREFNGQGGRQETQYF. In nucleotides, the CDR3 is TGTGCCACCAGCAGAGAGTTCAACGGGCAGGGAGGGAGGCAAGAGACCCAGTACTTC.

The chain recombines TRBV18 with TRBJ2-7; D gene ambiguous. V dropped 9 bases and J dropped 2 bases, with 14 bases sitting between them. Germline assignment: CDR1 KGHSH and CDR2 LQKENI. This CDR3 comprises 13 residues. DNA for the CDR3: TGTGCCAGTGCACCTAGTACCACCTACGAGCAGTACTTC. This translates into CASAPSTTYEQYF.

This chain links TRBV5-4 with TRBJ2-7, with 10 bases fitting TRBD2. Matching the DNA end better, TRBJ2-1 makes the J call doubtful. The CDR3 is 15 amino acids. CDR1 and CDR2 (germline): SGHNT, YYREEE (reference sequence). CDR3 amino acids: CASSPQREGQGEQFF. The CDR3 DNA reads TGTGCCAGCAGCCCCCAGCGGGAGGGCCAGGGAGAGCAGTTCTTC.

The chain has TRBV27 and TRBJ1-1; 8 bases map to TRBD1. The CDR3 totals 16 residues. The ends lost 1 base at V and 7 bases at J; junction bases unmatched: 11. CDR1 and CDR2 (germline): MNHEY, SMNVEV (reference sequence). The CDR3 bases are TGTGCCAGCAGTTTATGGCGGACAGGGCCCATTGGTGAAGCTTTCTTT. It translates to CASSLWRTGPIGEAFF.

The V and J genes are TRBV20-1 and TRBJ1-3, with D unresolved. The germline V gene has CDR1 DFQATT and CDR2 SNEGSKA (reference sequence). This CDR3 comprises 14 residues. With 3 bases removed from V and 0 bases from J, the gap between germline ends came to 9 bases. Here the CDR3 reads CSARYESSGNTIYF. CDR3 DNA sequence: TGCAGTGCTAGGTACGAGAGCTCTGGAAACACCATATATTTT.

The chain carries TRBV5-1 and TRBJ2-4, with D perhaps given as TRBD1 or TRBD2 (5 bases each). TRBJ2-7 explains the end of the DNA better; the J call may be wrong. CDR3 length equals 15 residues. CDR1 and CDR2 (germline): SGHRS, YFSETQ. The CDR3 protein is CASSRETGGPYEQYF. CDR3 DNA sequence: TGCGCCAGCAGCCGGGAAACAGGTGGCCCCTACGAGCAGTACTTC.

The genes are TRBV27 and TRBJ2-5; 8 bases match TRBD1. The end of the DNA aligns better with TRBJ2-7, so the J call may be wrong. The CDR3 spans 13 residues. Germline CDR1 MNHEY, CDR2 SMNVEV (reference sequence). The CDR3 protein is CASSLDRVHEQYF. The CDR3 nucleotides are TGTGCCAGCAGTCTGGACAGGGTCCACGAGCAGTACTTC.